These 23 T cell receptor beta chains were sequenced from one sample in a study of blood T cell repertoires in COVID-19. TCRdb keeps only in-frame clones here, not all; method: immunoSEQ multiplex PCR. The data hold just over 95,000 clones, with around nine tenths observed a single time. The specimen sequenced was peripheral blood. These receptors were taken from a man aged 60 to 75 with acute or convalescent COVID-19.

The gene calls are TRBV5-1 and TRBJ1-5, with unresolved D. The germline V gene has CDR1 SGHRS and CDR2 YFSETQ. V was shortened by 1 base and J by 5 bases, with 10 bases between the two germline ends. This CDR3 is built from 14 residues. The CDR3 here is CASSLFVGDQPQHF. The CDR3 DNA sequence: TGCGCCAGCAGCTTGTTTGTTGGAGATCAGCCCCAGCATTTT. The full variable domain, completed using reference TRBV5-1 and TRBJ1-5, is KAGVTQTPRYLIKTRGQQVTLSCSPISGHRSVSWYQQTPGQGLQFLFEYFSETQRNKGNFPGRFSGRQFSNSRSEMNVSTLELGDSALYLCASSLFVGDQPQHFGDGTRLSIL.

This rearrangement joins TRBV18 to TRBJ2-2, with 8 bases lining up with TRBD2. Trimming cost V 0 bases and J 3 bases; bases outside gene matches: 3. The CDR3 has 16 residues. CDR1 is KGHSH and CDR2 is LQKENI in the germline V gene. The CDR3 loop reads CASSPPASGHTGELFF. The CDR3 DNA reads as TGTGCCAGCTCACCACCCGCTAGCGGGCACACCGGGGAGCTGTTTTTT. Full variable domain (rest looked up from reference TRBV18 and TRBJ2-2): NAGVMQNPRHLVRRRGQEARLRCSPMKGHSHVYWYRQLPEEGLKFMVYLQKENIIDESGMPKERFSAEFPKEGPSILRIQQVVRGDSAAYFCASSPPASGHTGELFFGEGSRLTVL.

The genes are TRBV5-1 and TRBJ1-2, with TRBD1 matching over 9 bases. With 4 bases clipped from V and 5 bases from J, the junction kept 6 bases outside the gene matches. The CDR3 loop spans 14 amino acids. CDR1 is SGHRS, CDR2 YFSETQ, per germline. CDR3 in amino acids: CASSIDRGKYGYTF. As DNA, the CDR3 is TGCGCCAGCAGCATTGACAGGGGGAAATATGGCTACACCTTC.

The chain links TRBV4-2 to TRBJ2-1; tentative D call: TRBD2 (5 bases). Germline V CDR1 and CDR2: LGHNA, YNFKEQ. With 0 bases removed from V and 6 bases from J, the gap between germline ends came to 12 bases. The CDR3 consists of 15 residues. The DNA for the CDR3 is TGTGCCAGCAGCCAAGACCGAGGACTCACCAATGAGCAGTTCTTC. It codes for CASSQDRGLTNEQFF.

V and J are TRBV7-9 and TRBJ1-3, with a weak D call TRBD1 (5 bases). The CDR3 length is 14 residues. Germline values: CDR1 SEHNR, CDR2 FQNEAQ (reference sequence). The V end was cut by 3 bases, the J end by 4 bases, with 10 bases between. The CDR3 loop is CASSFGTNGNTIYF. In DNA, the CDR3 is TGTGCCAGCAGCTTCGGGACTAACGGAAACACCATATATTTT.

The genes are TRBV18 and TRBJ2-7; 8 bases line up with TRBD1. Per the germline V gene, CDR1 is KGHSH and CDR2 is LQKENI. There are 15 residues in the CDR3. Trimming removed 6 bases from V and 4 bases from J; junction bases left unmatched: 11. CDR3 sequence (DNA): TGTGCCAGCTCTACCGTCGGGACAGGACTATACGAGCAGTACTTC. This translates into CASSTVGTGLYEQYF.

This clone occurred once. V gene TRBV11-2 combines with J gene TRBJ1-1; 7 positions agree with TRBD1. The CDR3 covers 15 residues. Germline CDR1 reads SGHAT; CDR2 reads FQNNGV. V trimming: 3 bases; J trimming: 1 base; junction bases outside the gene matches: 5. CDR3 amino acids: CASSLEGAANTEAFF. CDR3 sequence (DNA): TGTGCCAGCAGCTTGGAGGGGGCGGCGAACACTGAAGCTTTCTTT.

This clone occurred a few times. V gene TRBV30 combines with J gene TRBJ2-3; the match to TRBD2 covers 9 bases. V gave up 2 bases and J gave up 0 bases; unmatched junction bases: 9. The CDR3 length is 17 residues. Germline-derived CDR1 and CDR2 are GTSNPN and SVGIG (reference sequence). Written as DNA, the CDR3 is TGTGCCTGGAGTAGCCTGTGGCGGGGGGGTAGCACAGATACGCAGTATTTT. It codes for CAWSSLWRGGSTDTQYF.

CDR3 loop: CAISDPDRAPEAFF. For the CDR3, the DNA is TGTGCCATCAGTGACCCCGACAGGGCCCCTGAAGCTTTCTTT. The chain carries TRBV10-3 and TRBJ1-1; 7 positions match TRBD1. Germline V gene data show CDR1 as ENHRY and CDR2 as SYGVKD. The V and J ends lost 3 bases and 6 bases, in that order; junction bases with no gene match: 7. The CDR3 sequence is 14 residues long.

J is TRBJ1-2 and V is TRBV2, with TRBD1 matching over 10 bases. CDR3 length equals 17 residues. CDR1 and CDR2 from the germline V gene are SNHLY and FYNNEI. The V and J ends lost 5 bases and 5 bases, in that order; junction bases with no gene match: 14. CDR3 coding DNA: TGTGCCAGCAGTTCACCCCCGGGACAGGGGATGGGGTATGGCTACACCTTC. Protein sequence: CASSSPPGQGMGYGYTF.

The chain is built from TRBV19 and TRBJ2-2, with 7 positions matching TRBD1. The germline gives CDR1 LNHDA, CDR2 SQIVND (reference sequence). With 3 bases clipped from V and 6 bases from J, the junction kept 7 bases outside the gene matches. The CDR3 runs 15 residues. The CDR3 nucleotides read TGTGCCAGTAGTATTATTGACAGGGTGGCCGGGGAGCTGTTTTTT. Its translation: CASSIIDRVAGELFF.

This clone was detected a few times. CDR3 protein: CASSRRQGYNEQFF. The CDR3, as DNA: TGTGCCAGTAGTAGAAGACAGGGGTACAATGAGCAGTTCTTC. V gene TRBV19 combines with J gene TRBJ2-1, with 8 nucleotides matching TRBD1. The germline V gene has CDR1 LNHDA and CDR2 SQIVND (reference sequence). CDR3 size: 14 residues. V lost 4 bases, J lost 4 bases, and 3 bases stayed unmatched.

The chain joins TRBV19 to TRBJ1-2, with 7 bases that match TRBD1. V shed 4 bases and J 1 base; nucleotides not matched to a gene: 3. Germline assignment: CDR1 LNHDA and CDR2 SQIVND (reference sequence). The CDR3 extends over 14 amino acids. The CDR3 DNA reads TGTGCCAGTAGTAATTACAGGGGTAACTATGGCTACACCTTC. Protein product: CASSNYRGNYGYTF. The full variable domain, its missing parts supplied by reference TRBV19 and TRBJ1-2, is DGGITQSPKYLFRKEGQNVTLSCEQNLNHDAMYWYRQDPGQGLRLIYYSQIVNDFQKGDIAEGYSVSREKKESFPLTVTSAQKNPTAFYLCASSNYRGNYGYTFGSGTRLTVV.

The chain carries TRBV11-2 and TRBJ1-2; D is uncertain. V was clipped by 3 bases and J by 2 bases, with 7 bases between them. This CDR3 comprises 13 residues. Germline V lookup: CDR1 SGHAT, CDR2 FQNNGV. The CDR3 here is CASSFPPNYGYTF. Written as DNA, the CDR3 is TGTGCCAGCAGCTTTCCTCCGAACTATGGCTACACCTTC.

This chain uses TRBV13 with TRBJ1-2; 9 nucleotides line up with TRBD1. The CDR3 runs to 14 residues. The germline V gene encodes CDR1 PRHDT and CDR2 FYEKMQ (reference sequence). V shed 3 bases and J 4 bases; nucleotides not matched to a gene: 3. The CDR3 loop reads CASSLGQGSYGYTF. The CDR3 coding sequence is TGTGCCAGCAGCTTGGGACAGGGATCCTATGGCTACACCTTC.

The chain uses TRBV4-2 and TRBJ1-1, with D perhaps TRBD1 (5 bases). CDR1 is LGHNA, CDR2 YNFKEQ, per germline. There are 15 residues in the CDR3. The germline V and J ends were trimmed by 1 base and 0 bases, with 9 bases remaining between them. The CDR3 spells CASSQGGGVNTEAFF. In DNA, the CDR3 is TGTGCCAGCAGCCAAGGGGGAGGGGTGAACACTGAAGCTTTCTTT.

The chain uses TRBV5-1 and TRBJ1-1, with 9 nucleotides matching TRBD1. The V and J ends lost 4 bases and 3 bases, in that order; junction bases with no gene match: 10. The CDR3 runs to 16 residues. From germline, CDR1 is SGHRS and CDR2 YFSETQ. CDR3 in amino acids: CASSPQTGGRDTEAFF. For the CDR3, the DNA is TGCGCCAGCAGCCCCCAGACAGGGGGTCGGGACACTGAAGCTTTCTTT.

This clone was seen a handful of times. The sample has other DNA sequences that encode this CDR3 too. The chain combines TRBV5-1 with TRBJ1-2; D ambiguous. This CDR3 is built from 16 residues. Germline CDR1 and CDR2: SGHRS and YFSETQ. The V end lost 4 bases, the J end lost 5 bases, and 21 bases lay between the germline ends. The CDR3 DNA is TGCGCCAGCAGCCCACGGACGGACTCGGTTCGGTATGGCTACACCTTC. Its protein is CASSPRTDSVRYGYTF. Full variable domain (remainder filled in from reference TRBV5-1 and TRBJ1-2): KAGVTQTPRYLIKTRGQQVTLSCSPISGHRSVSWYQQTPGQGLQFLFEYFSETQRNKGNFPGRFSGRQFSNSRSEMNVSTLELGDSALYLCASSPRTDSVRYGYTFGSGTRLTVV.

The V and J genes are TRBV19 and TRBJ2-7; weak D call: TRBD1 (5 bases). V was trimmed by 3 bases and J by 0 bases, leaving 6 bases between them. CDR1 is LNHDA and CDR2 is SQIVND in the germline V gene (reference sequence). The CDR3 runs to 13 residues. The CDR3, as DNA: TGTGCCAGTAGTATCCAGGGCTCCTACGAGCAGTACTTC. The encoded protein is CASSIQGSYEQYF.

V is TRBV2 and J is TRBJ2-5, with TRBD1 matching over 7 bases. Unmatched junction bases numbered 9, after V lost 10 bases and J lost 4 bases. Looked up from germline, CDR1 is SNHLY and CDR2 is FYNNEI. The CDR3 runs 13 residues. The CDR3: CATLQGWGETQYF. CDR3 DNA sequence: TGTGCCACCCTACAGGGGTGGGGAGAGACCCAGTACTTC.

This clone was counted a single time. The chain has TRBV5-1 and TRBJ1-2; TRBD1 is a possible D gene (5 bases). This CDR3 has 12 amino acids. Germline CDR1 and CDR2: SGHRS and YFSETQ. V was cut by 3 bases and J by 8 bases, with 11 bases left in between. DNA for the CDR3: TGCGCCAGCAGCTCGACAGTAAACGGCTACACCTTC. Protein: CASSSTVNGYTF. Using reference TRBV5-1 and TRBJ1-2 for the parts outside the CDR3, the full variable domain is KAGVTQTPRYLIKTRGQQVTLSCSPISGHRSVSWYQQTPGQGLQFLFEYFSETQRNKGNFPGRFSGRQFSNSRSEMNVSTLELGDSALYLCASSSTVNGYTFGSGTRLTVV.

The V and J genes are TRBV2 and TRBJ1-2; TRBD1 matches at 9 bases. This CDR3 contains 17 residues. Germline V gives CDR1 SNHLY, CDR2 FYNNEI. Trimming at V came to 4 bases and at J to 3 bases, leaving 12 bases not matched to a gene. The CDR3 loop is CASSASMDRGFDYGYTF. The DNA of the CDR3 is TGTGCCAGCAGTGCCTCAATGGACAGGGGATTCGACTATGGCTACACCTTC.

CDR3 region: CASSREQGETEAFF. The CDR3 DNA is TGTGCCAGCAGCCGCGAGCAGGGGGAGACTGAAGCTTTCTTT. This sequence joins TRBV3-1 (or the pseudogene TRBV3-2) and TRBJ1-1; 7 bases line up with TRBD1. The V segment lost 4 bases and the J segment 5 bases; nucleotides outside the gene matches: 7. This CDR3 has 14 amino acids. Germline V CDR1 and CDR2: LGHDT, YNNKEL (reference sequence).